Presented here are 20 T cell receptor beta chains from one specimen sequenced in a study of cytomegalovirus exposure and HLA in healthy donors. Here immunoSEQ multiplex PCR was the method, and the copy in TCRdb shows in-frame clones only, minus some. The table lists some 110,000 clones, about 87% of them singletons, with around 1.7% in the top ten. The material sequenced was PBMCs. Receptors were obtained from a woman between 18 and 29 years old in good health and CMV-seropositive.

This clone was picked up a small number of times. The rearrangement joins TRBV19 to TRBJ2-5, with 12 nucleotides matching TRBD2. The CDR3 is 19 amino acids. V shed 1 base, J shed 3 bases, and the junction held 12 bases outside the gene matches. Germline V gene sequence: CDR1 LNHDA, CDR2 SQIVND (reference sequence). The CDR3, as DNA: TGTGCCAGTAGTATAGCCCTCTCGACTAGCGGGGGAGTAAAAGAGACCCAGTACTTC. It translates to CASSIALSTSGGVKETQYF.

A remark on this clone: Other DNA sequences in this specimen translate into the identical CDR3. This chain joins TRBV18 and TRBJ1-1; D is possibly TRBD1 (6 bases). V was trimmed by 4 bases and J by 1 base, leaving 7 bases between them. Germline loops: CDR1 KGHSH, CDR2 LQKENI. CDR3 size: 13 residues. Here the CDR3 DNA reads TGTGCCAGCTCACAGGGACAGAACACTGAAGCTTTCTTT. It is translated as CASSQGQNTEAFF.

The chain combines TRBV9 with TRBJ1-1; D possibly corresponds to TRBD1 (6 bases). The CDR3 loop spans 14 amino acids. Germline CDR1 reads SGDLS; CDR2 reads YYNGEE. Trimming removed 0 bases at V and 4 bases at J, with 10 bases between. CDR3 bases: TGTGCCAGCAGCGTAGCAGGGGAGGGCACTGAAGCTTTCTTT. This encodes CASSVAGEGTEAFF.

CDR3 residues: CASRDGQSLNTGELFF. The CDR3 DNA reads as TGTGCCAGCAGAGATGGGCAGTCTCTGAACACCGGGGAGCTGTTTTTT. The chain combines TRBV6-6 with TRBJ2-2; the D is unclear. This CDR3 has 16 amino acids. The V end was cut by 6 bases, the J end by 1 base, with 15 bases between. Germline CDR1 MNHNY, CDR2 SVGAGI (reference sequence).

V is TRBV10-2 and J is TRBJ2-6, with 7 bases that match TRBD1. Germline-derived CDR1 and CDR2 are WSHSY and SAAADI. V dropped 3 bases and J dropped 2; count of bases not matched to a gene: 4. CDR3 length: 16 residues. This CDR3 is CASSESRGPGANVLTF. The CDR3 nucleotides read TGCGCCAGCAGTGAATCAAGGGGGCCTGGGGCCAACGTCCTGACTTTC.

The J gene is TRBJ2-3, the V gene TRBV6-1; weak D call: TRBD2 (6 bases). This CDR3 comprises 15 residues. The germline CDR1 and CDR2 sequences are MNHNS and SASEGT. V shed 2 bases and J shed 6 bases, with 15 bases lying between them. CDR3 amino acids: CASSEPFETSDTQYF. The CDR3 nucleotides read TGTGCCAGCAGTGAACCCTTCGAGACTAGTGATACGCAGTATTTT.

V and J are TRBV27 and TRBJ2-7; TRBD1 aligns across 8 bases. The germline CDR1 and CDR2 sequences are MNHEY and SMNVEV (reference sequence). The CDR3 is 13 amino acids. V dropped 6 bases and J dropped 2; count of bases not matched to a gene: 3. The CDR3 region is CASRQGATYEQYF. CDR3 nucleotides: TGTGCCAGCAGGCAGGGGGCCACCTACGAGCAGTACTTC.

V usage is TRBV2 and J usage is TRBJ1-5; perhaps TRBD1 as D (6 bases). CDR1 and CDR2 from the germline V gene are SNHLY and FYNNEI. Deletions cut 2 bases from V and 2 bases from J, with 19 bases between. CDR3 length equals 18 residues. CDR3 sequence: CASSEHGGGGVGNQPQHF. The CDR3 nucleotides are TGTGCCAGCAGTGAACACGGGGGAGGGGGGGTAGGCAATCAGCCCCAGCATTTT.

This clone was seen more than once but under ten times. The CDR3 spells CASSVGTGTEAFF. CDR3 bases: TGTGCCAGCAGCGTAGGGACAGGGACTGAAGCTTTCTTT. The chain has TRBV9 and TRBJ1-1, with 8 bases aligning to TRBD1. V was pared by 0 bases and J by 5 bases, with 0 bases of the junction left unmatched. Per germline, CDR1 SGDLS and CDR2 YYNGEE. CDR3 length: 13 residues.

This clone is a singleton in its sample. J is TRBJ2-1 and V is TRBV18; maybe TRBD1 (5 bases). Trimming removed 3 bases at V and 7 bases at J, with 13 bases between. In germline, CDR1 is KGHSH, CDR2 LQKENI. This CDR3 is built from 14 residues. The CDR3 nucleotides read TGTGCCAGCTCACCTAGATACAGGATTAATGAGCAGTTCTTC. It yields the protein CASSPRYRINEQFF.

The CDR3 DNA follows: TGTGCCAGCAGCGTTCTTGGGGGCTCGAACACCGGGGAGCTGTTTTTT. This encodes CASSVLGGSNTGELFF. V gene TRBV9 combines with J gene TRBJ2-2; possibly TRBD1 for D (6 bases). V lost 2 bases and J lost 0, with 11 bases in between. CDR3 length equals 16 residues. The germline CDR1 and CDR2 sequences are SGDLS and YYNGEE.

This clone was picked up one time. This rearrangement joins TRBV5-1 to TRBJ1-2; weak D call: TRBD1 (5 bases). V was cut by 5 bases and J by 4 bases, with 9 bases left in between. This CDR3 has 12 amino acids. Germline CDR1 and CDR2: SGHRS and YFSETQ. CDR3 bases: TGCGCCAGCAGTCCTGGGGCCTATGGCTACACCTTC. Translation gives CASSPGAYGYTF. Variable domain in full (rest from reference TRBV5-1 and TRBJ1-2): KAGVTQTPRYLIKTRGQQVTLSCSPISGHRSVSWYQQTPGQGLQFLFEYFSETQRNKGNFPGRFSGRQFSNSRSEMNVSTLELGDSALYLCASSPGAYGYTFGSGTRLTVV.

The rearrangement uses TRBV5-4 and TRBJ2-2; D may be TRBD2 (5 bases). Germline V gene sequence: CDR1 SGHNT, CDR2 YYREEE (reference sequence). The V end lost 4 bases, the J end lost 6 bases, and 13 bases lay between the germline ends. The CDR3 consists of 14 residues. CDR3 nucleotide sequence: TGTGCCAGCAGCCACACGGAGGCGGCCGGGGAGCTGTTTTTT. Encoded protein: CASSHTEAAGELFF.

The chain carries TRBV7-8 and TRBJ1-6; no reliable D call. CDR1 is SGHVS and CDR2 is FQNEAQ in the germline V gene. With 4 bases removed from V and 8 bases from J, the gap between germline ends came to 12 bases. The CDR3 is made up of 14 amino acids. The DNA for the CDR3 is TGTGCCAGCAGCTCAAGAGGGTTGGATTCACCCCTCCACTTT. Translated, it gives CASSSRGLDSPLHF.

V and J are TRBV13 and TRBJ1-1; D gene uncertain. The CDR3 length is 13 residues. The V end was cut by 1 base, the J end by 0 bases, with 3 bases between. Germline CDR1 reads PRHDT; CDR2 reads FYEKMQ (reference sequence). The CDR3 loop is CASSLAVNTEAFF. The DNA of the CDR3 is TGTGCCAGCAGCTTAGCGGTGAACACTGAAGCTTTCTTT.

This chain joins TRBV29-1 and TRBJ1-2, with a tentative D call TRBD1 (5 bases). This CDR3 has 13 residues. Trimming took off 7 bases at V and 4 bases at J, with 16 bases between the two ends. From germline, CDR1 is SQVTM and CDR2 ANQGSEA. The CDR3 protein is CSGGTPGGYGYTF. For the CDR3, the DNA is TGCAGCGGAGGGACTCCGGGAGGCTATGGCTACACCTTC.

The gene calls are TRBV4-3 and TRBJ2-6; no reliable D call. Trimming took 0 bases from V and 0 from J, leaving 9 bases between them. Germline V lookup: CDR1 LGHNA, CDR2 YSLEER. This CDR3 is built from 17 residues. This CDR3 reads CASSQDLVSSGANVLTF. Here the CDR3 DNA reads TGCGCCAGCAGCCAAGATCTCGTATCCTCTGGGGCCAACGTCCTGACTTTC.

Only one count was recorded for this clone. The rearrangement joins TRBV6-1 to TRBJ1-6; 10 bases map to TRBD1. CDR3 size: 16 residues. CDR1 is MNHNS and CDR2 is SASEGT in the germline V gene. The V and J ends lost 2 bases and 8 bases, in that order; junction bases with no gene match: 6. The CDR3 DNA is TGTGCCAGCAGTGAAATAACAGGACAGGGGGATTCACCCCTCCACTTT. Its protein is CASSEITGQGDSPLHF.

For this clone: Other DNA sequences from this sample encode an identical CDR3 as well. J is TRBJ1-3 and V is TRBV18, with a weak D call TRBD1 (5 bases). CDR3 size: 15 residues. The germline V gene encodes CDR1 KGHSH and CDR2 LQKENI. Trimming took off 1 base at V and 2 bases at J, with 9 bases between the two ends. The CDR3 sequence is CASSPQGGAGNTIYF. CDR3 nucleotides: TGTGCCAGCTCACCACAAGGAGGGGCTGGAAACACCATATATTTT.

This chain connects TRBV5-1 to TRBJ1-2, with 11 bases fitting TRBD1. The V segment lost 5 bases and the J segment 4 bases; nucleotides outside the gene matches: 7. Germline assignment: CDR1 SGHRS and CDR2 YFSETQ. The CDR3 is made up of 15 amino acids. In DNA form, the CDR3 reads TGCGCCAGCAGTACCGGGACAGGGGGATTCTATGGCTACACCTTC. Amino acids: CASSTGTGGFYGYTF.